The 26 T cell receptor beta chains presented below share a single source sample, sequenced in a study of shared clonotypes between healthy human individuals. Profiling relied on immunoSEQ multiplex PCR, and the TCRdb table lists in-frame clones only, not all of them. The sample gives fewer than 700,000 clones, 85% to 95% of which show up once; over 0.095% is in the top ten. Terminally differentiated effector memory CD45RA+ cells were left out of the naive CD8 fraction, which was CD45RO-negative and positively selected for CCR7. The sample was naive CD8+ T cells sorted from blood. The receptors here all came from a woman in her 30s in good health.

This clone was recorded once. V and J are TRBV6-6 and TRBJ2-1, with D perhaps TRBD2 (6 bases). V lost 5 bases to trimming and J lost 8 bases, with 13 bases between them. The CDR3 consists of 13 residues. Germline V gene data show CDR1 as MNHNY and CDR2 as SVGAGI (reference sequence). CDR3 sequence (DNA): TGTGCCAGCAGTGGCTTTAGCGGTCATGAGCAGTTCTTC. Protein product: CASSGFSGHEQFF.

The genes are TRBV6-5 and TRBJ2-2; D possibly corresponds to TRBD1 (6 bases). Germline assignment: CDR1 MNHEY and CDR2 SVGAGI. The CDR3 is 15 amino acids. The germline V and J ends were trimmed by 6 bases and 0 bases, with 11 bases remaining between them. The CDR3 reads CASSHRESNTGELFF. CDR3 nucleotides: TGTGCCAGCAGCCACAGGGAATCGAACACCGGGGAGCTGTTTTTT.

The chain combines TRBV19 with TRBJ2-7, with TRBD1 as a possible D gene (5 bases). This CDR3 spans 15 amino acids. From germline, CDR1 is LNHDA and CDR2 SQIVND (reference sequence). The V end was cut by 9 bases, the J end by 6 bases, with 24 bases between. CDR3 nucleotide sequence: TGTGCCAGCTCTCATCCCGACAGCCTCGGAAGCGAGCAGTACTTC. Encoded protein: CASSHPDSLGSEQYF.

This clone showed up just once. V gene TRBV27 combines with J gene TRBJ1-2, with 7 bases lining up with TRBD1. The CDR3 has 17 amino acids. Germline values: CDR1 MNHEY, CDR2 SMNVEV (reference sequence). V lost 0 bases to trimming and J lost 8 bases; unmatched junction nucleotides: 15. CDR3 bases: TGTGCCAGCAGTTTATCTTTTCGGTCTACAGGGGTGGGGGGCTACACCTTC. It translates to CASSLSFRSTGVGGYTF.

V gene TRBV27 combines with J gene TRBJ2-5; 9 bases are a match to TRBD2. J lost 5 bases, V lost 5 bases, and 6 bases had no gene match. CDR1 and CDR2 from the germline V gene are MNHEY and SMNVEV (reference sequence). CDR3 size: 14 residues. The CDR3 nucleotides are TGTGCCAGCAGTGTTAGCGGGAGTTACGAGACCCAGTACTTC. This encodes CASSVSGSYETQYF.

The count of this clone is one. The chain combines TRBV4-1 with TRBJ1-2; tentatively, D is TRBD1 (6 bases). V lost 1 base and J lost 8, with 8 bases in between. The CDR3 covers 12 residues. CDR1 MGHRA and CDR2 YSYEKL come from the germline V gene. This CDR3 is CASSQGRGGYTF. DNA of the CDR3: TGCGCCAGCAGCCAAGGCAGGGGCGGCTACACCTTC.

The rearrangement joins TRBV29-1 to TRBJ2-3; maybe TRBD2 (6 bases). Germline V lookup: CDR1 SQVTM, CDR2 ANQGSEA. The CDR3 has 15 amino acids. The V and J ends lost 7 bases and 0 bases respectively, with 17 bases between them. The CDR3 bases are TGCAGCGCCAACCCGACGGGAGCTAGCACAGATACGCAGTATTTT. Translating it yields CSANPTGASTDTQYF.

V gene TRBV5-6 combines with J gene TRBJ1-2; D perhaps matches TRBD1 (6 bases). Germline V CDR1 and CDR2: SGHDT, YYEEEE. The ends were cut back, 0 bases at V and 4 bases at J, with 10 bases in the middle. This CDR3 has 14 amino acids. CDR3 region: CASSLAVRGYGYTF. In DNA, the CDR3 is TGTGCCAGCAGCTTGGCCGTCAGGGGCTATGGCTACACCTTC.

A remark on this clone: The sample holds other DNA sequences that translate to the same CDR3. The chain combines TRBV6-5 with TRBJ2-3; D unclear. V was shortened by 0 bases and J by 4 bases, with 5 bases between the two germline ends. CDR3 size: 13 residues. In germline, CDR1 is MNHEY, CDR2 SVGAGI. For the CDR3, the DNA is TGTGCCAGCAGTTACTCGAGTTCAGATACGCAGTATTTT. Translating gives CASSYSSSDTQYF.

This clone came up once. The V gene is TRBV28, the J gene TRBJ2-4; possible D gene TRBD1, 6 bases. The V and J ends lost 6 bases and 0 bases respectively, with 9 bases between them. The CDR3 is 14 residues long. In germline, CDR1 is MDHEN, CDR2 SYDVKM. The CDR3 DNA follows: TGTGCCAGCAGGTTACAGGGAGCCAAAAACATTCAGTACTTC. Protein sequence: CASRLQGAKNIQYF. Looking up the rest from reference TRBV28 and TRBJ2-4 gives the full variable domain: DVKVTQSSRYLVKRTGEKVFLECVQDMDHENMFWYRQDPGLGLRLIYFSYDVKMKEKGDIPEGYSVSREKKERFSLILESASTNQTSMYLCASRLQGAKNIQYFGAGTRLSVL.

The CDR3 protein is CASSIDTLNTEAFF. The CDR3 DNA reads as TGTGCCAGCAGCATCGACACCCTGAACACTGAAGCTTTCTTT. The chain employs TRBV9 and TRBJ1-1; D uncertain. The CDR3 loop spans 14 amino acids. Deletions cut 4 bases from V and 0 bases from J, with 10 bases between. In germline, CDR1 is SGDLS, CDR2 YYNGEE.

The sample holds one count of this clone. The rearrangement links TRBV7-9 to TRBJ2-7, with D hard to call. V was pared by 7 bases and J by 2 bases, with 6 bases between. The germline V gene has CDR1 SEHNR and CDR2 FQNEAQ (reference sequence). The CDR3 runs to 11 residues. The CDR3 protein is CASTGTYEQYF. CDR3 coding DNA: TGTGCCAGCACTGGTACCTACGAGCAGTACTTC. Based on the CDR3 plus reference TRBV7-9 and TRBJ2-7, the full variable domain is DTGVSQNPRHKITKRGQNVTFRCDPISEHNRLYWYRQTLGQGPEFLTYFQNEAQLEKSRLLSDRFSAERPKGSFSTLEIQRTEQGDSAMYLCASTGTYEQYFGPGTRLTVT.

V and J are TRBV7-9 and TRBJ1-3; D is perhaps TRBD1 (6 bases). Trimming shortened V by 5 bases and J by 0 bases, and 20 bases separated the two germline ends. Looked up from germline, CDR1 is SEHNR and CDR2 is FQNEAQ (reference sequence). This CDR3 contains 18 residues. This chain's CDR3 is CASSPTPDRDYSGNTIYF. The CDR3 nucleotides are TGTGCCAGCAGCCCCACCCCGGACAGAGACTACTCTGGAAACACCATATATTTT.

The CDR3 coding sequence is TGTGCCAGTAGTAACTCTCTTGGCAGATTCTACGAGCAGTACTTC. Translation: CASSNSLGRFYEQYF. This chain links TRBV19 with TRBJ2-7; no clear D gene. This CDR3 is built from 15 residues. V gave up 4 bases and J gave up 3 bases, with 16 bases separating them. Germline V gives CDR1 LNHDA, CDR2 SQIVND (reference sequence).

V gene TRBV4-2 combines with J gene TRBJ2-7; 9 nucleotides align to TRBD2. The CDR3 covers 14 residues. V shed 6 bases and J 5 bases; nucleotides not matched to a gene: 8. Looked up from germline, CDR1 is LGHNA and CDR2 is YNFKEQ. CDR3 DNA: TGTGCCAGCAGTAGGCTAGCGGGACCCGACGAGCAGTACTTC. As protein: CASSRLAGPDEQYF.

The chain couples TRBV2 to TRBJ1-6; TRBD1 is a possible D gene (5 bases). CDR1 and CDR2 (germline): SNHLY, FYNNEI. This CDR3 has 14 residues. V lost 4 bases, J lost 3 bases, and 7 bases lay in between. The DNA for the CDR3 is TGTGCCAGCAGTGGGGGGGTCTATAATTCACCCCTCCACTTT. Residues: CASSGGVYNSPLHF.

The chain couples TRBV5-6 to TRBJ1-4, with 7 bases matching TRBD1. The CDR3 runs to 15 residues. The V and J ends lost 4 bases and 3 bases, in that order; junction bases with no gene match: 6. Germline V gene lookup returns CDR1 SGHDT and CDR2 YYEEEE. Here the CDR3 reads CASSPSGTANEKLFF. The CDR3 DNA follows: TGTGCCAGCAGCCCCTCCGGGACAGCTAATGAAAAACTGTTTTTT.

The rearrangement uses TRBV9 and TRBJ1-5, with TRBD1 identical over 7 bases. The germline CDR1 and CDR2 sequences are SGDLS and YYNGEE. Losses at the gene ends were 3 bases for V and 6 bases for J; bases not matched to a gene: 9. This CDR3 has 15 residues. CDR3 protein: CASSARQGDGQPQHF. CDR3 bases: TGTGCCAGCAGCGCCAGACAGGGTGATGGTCAGCCCCAGCATTTT.

This chain uses TRBV11-2 with TRBJ2-1, with TRBD2 identical over 7 bases. Trimming at V came to 4 bases and at J to 0 bases, leaving 3 bases not matched to a gene. CDR1 is SGHAT and CDR2 is FQNNGV in the germline V gene. CDR3 length: 15 residues. The CDR3 sequence: CASSSGRNSYNEQFF. DNA for the CDR3: TGTGCCAGCAGCTCCGGGAGGAACTCCTACAATGAGCAGTTCTTC.

This chain joins TRBV30 and TRBJ2-1, with D perhaps given as TRBD1 or TRBD2 (5 bases each). Looked up from germline, CDR1 is GTSNPN and CDR2 is SVGIG (reference sequence). There are 14 residues in the CDR3. The V and J ends lost 8 bases and 1 base respectively, with 15 bases between them. In DNA form, the CDR3 reads TGTGCCATAAAAGAGTGGGGGTCCTACAATGAGCAGTTCTTC. Residues: CAIKEWGSYNEQFF.

With respect to this clone: Distinct nucleotide sequences in the sample also encode this CDR3. The chain is built from TRBV19 and TRBJ2-7; D unresolved. Germline CDR1 and CDR2: LNHDA and SQIVND (reference sequence). The CDR3 length is 14 residues. V was clipped by 0 bases and J by 1 base, with 7 bases between them. This CDR3 is CASSIDLESYEQYF. The CDR3 DNA reads as TGTGCCAGTAGTATAGATCTGGAGTCCTACGAGCAGTACTTC. Combining the CDR3 with reference TRBV19 and TRBJ2-7 gives the whole variable domain DGGITQSPKYLFRKEGQNVTLSCEQNLNHDAMYWYRQDPGQGLRLIYYSQIVNDFQKGDIAEGYSVSREKKESFPLTVTSAQKNPTAFYLCASSIDLESYEQYFGPGTRLTVT.

The rearrangement uses TRBV1 and TRBJ2-7; the table's D call, TRBD2, has no DNA check behind it. TRBV1 is labeled a pseudogene. The CDR3 consists of 16 residues. CDR3 sequence (DNA): TGCACCAGCAGCCGCTCCCCGGGACTAGGGACCTACGAGCAGTACTTC. Encoded protein: CTSSRSPGLGTYEQYF.

The chain carries TRBV9 and TRBJ2-7; 11 bases are a match to TRBD2. The CDR3 contains 15 residues. J lost 2 bases, V lost 3 bases, and 4 bases had no gene match. Germline V lookup: CDR1 SGDLS, CDR2 YYNGEE. CDR3 in amino acids: CASSAQGLAAYEQYF. The CDR3 DNA follows: TGTGCCAGCAGCGCCCAGGGACTAGCGGCCTACGAGCAGTACTTC.

The chain employs TRBV15 and TRBJ2-7, with D possibly called TRBD1 or TRBD2 (5 bases each). From germline, CDR1 is LNHNV and CDR2 YYDKDF (reference sequence). V gave up 7 bases and J gave up 1 base, with 17 bases separating them. CDR3 length: 15 amino acids. The CDR3 nucleotides are TGTGCCACCACCCTAACCCGGGACGGTTCCTACGAGCAGTACTTC. It translates to CATTLTRDGSYEQYF. Full variable domain (outside the CDR3, taken from reference TRBV15 and TRBJ2-7): DAMVIQNPRYQVTQFGKPVTLSCSQTLNHNVMYWYQQKSSQAPKLLFHYYDKDFNNEADTPDNFQSRRPNTSFCFLDIRSPGLGDTAMYLCATTLTRDGSYEQYFGPGTRLTVT.

J is TRBJ2-5 and V is TRBV14, with D maybe TRBD2 (6 bases). Near its end, the DNA agrees better with TRBJ2-7, so the J call may be wrong. Germline V gene sequence: CDR1 SGHDN, CDR2 FVKESK. The CDR3 extends over 13 amino acids. The CDR3 coding sequence is TGTGCCAGCAGGAACCGGGGGAGTTACGAGCAGTACTTC. Translation: CASRNRGSYEQYF.

The V call is TRBV18, the J call TRBJ1-4, with TRBD1 matching 7 bases. CDR1 is KGHSH, CDR2 LQKENI, per germline. The CDR3 is made up of 15 amino acids. Unmatched junction bases numbered 8, after V lost 5 bases and J lost 5 bases. The CDR3 DNA reads as TGTGCCAGCTCAGTATACCGGGACAGAAATGAAAAACTGTTTTTT. Its translation is CASSVYRDRNEKLFF.